The subject of this entry is one TCR beta chain. This record comes from a study of blood T cell repertoires in COVID-19. Method: immunoSEQ multiplex PCR; TCRdb's copy keeps in-frame clones and lacks some. The sample lists 200,000 or so clones; about 93% were seen once. V was clipped by 3 bases and J by 6 bases; unmatched bases: 12. Germline CDR1 reads SNHLY; CDR2 reads FYNNEI. The CDR3 has 16 residues. Sequencing input: peripheral blood. The receptor comes from a man aged 60-69 years with COVID-19, enrolled during active disease. V gene TRBV2 combines with J gene TRBJ2-3, with 7 bases identical to TRBD2. The DNA of the CDR3 is TGTGCCAGCAGTGAGGCGGTGGGAGGGGTTAGGGATACGCAGTATTTT. Protein sequence: CASSEAVGGVRDTQYF.